Listed here are 9 T cell receptor beta chains from one sample, sequenced in a study of T cell repertoires in cytomegalovirus infection. TCRdb recomputed calls from the reads with MiXCR, one row per CDR3 protein. The table lists 900,000 to 950,000 distinct CDR3 sequences, more than 25% of them singletons. The antigens for these receptors are not known. Sequenced material: cultured CD8+ T cells from PBMCs, taken from culture after CMV antigen stimulation. The receptors shown here come from a human donor in good health (CMV status not recorded). Some clones in this sample may be carry-over from other donors' samples.

Points on this clonotype: The junction does not match germline at one end; this may be a read error. J is TRBJ1-2 and V is TRBV4-1; perhaps TRBD1 as D (5 bases). In germline, CDR1 is MGHRA, CDR2 YSYEKL. CDR3 size: 14 residues. CDR3 amino acids: CASSPSGPLWGYTF. CDR3 DNA sequence: TGTGCCAGCAGCCCGTCGGGGCCACTTTGGGGCTACACCTTC.

This clonotype was detected only a few times. This chain joins TRBV20-1 and TRBJ2-5; TRBD1 matches at 7 bases. V was clipped by 3 bases and J by 2 bases; unmatched bases: 6. The CDR3 covers 14 residues. Germline V gives CDR1 DFQATT, CDR2 SNEGSKA (reference sequence). The CDR3 here is CSASQGTAQETQYF. Here the CDR3 DNA reads TGCAGTGCTAGTCAAGGGACAGCTCAAGAGACCCAGTACTTC.

DNA of the CDR3: TGTGCCAGCAGCGCAACCCGGGACTATGAGCAGTTCTTC. It yields the protein CASSATRDYEQFF. V gene TRBV4-2 combines with J gene TRBJ2-1; a weak D match, TRBD2 (6 bases). Trimming stripped 5 bases from V and 8 bases from J, with 13 bases between. CDR1 is LGHNA and CDR2 is YNFKEQ in the germline V gene. This CDR3 spans 13 amino acids.

Many counts were recorded for this clonotype. The CDR3 here is CASSPLTVQETQYF. The DNA of the CDR3 is TGTGCCAGCAGCCCATTGACTGTACAAGAGACCCAGTACTTC. The V call is TRBV7-8, the J call TRBJ2-5; D unresolved. V lost 5 bases and J 2 bases, leaving 12 bases between the germline ends. Germline CDR1 SGHVS, CDR2 FQNEAQ. The CDR3 totals 14 residues.

This chain connects TRBV27 to TRBJ1-5, with TRBD1 as a possible D gene (6 bases). The V and J ends lost 5 bases and 5 bases respectively, with 19 bases between them. The CDR3 is 16 amino acids. CDR1 is MNHEY, CDR2 SMNVEV, per germline (reference sequence). CDR3 amino acids: CASSPGQGRSDQPQHF. The CDR3 coding sequence is TGTGCCAGCAGTCCCGGCCAGGGGCGCTCCGATCAGCCCCAGCATTTT.

This sequence joins TRBV6-1 and TRBJ2-7; 8 bases agree with TRBD1. CDR3 length: 13 amino acids. The trim removed 5 bases at V and 1 base at J, leaving 1 base unmatched. In germline, CDR1 is MNHNS, CDR2 SASEGT. The DNA of the CDR3 is TGTGCCAGCAGTCAGGGGGCATCCTACGAGCAGTACGTC. As protein: CASSQGASYEQYV.

The chain recombines TRBV3-1 with TRBJ1-2; D possibly corresponds to TRBD1 (5 bases). The CDR3 totals 15 residues. V was cut by 1 base and J by 2 bases, with 11 bases left in between. The germline CDR1 and CDR2 sequences are LGHDT and YNNKEL (reference sequence). CDR3 bases: TGTGCCAGCAGCCAAGCAAACAGGATGAACTATGGCTACACCTTC. It codes for CASSQANRMNYGYTF.

The CDR3 DNA reads as TGTGCCAGCAGTCTCCGACGGATTAATGAAAAACTGTTTTTT. This translates into CASSLRRINEKLFF. The V gene is TRBV27, the J gene TRBJ1-4; D remains unclear. The CDR3 has 14 residues. Trimming removed 5 bases from V and 4 bases from J, with 11 bases in between. Germline V gives CDR1 MNHEY, CDR2 SMNVEV (reference sequence).

The chain links TRBV10-3 to TRBJ1-2; unclear D gene. Germline lookup yields CDR1 ENHRY and CDR2 SYGVKD. Trimming took off 2 bases at V and 8 bases at J, with 12 bases between the two ends. The CDR3 runs to 13 residues. CDR3: CAISERVFEGYTF. In nucleotides, the CDR3 is TGTGCCATCAGTGAGAGGGTGTTCGAGGGCTACACCTTC.